This T cell receptor (beta chain) was found in a study of cytomegalovirus exposure and HLA in healthy donors. On this clone: What it binds is unknown.

Separate from the approximately 650-subject first cohort, the roughly 120-subject validation cohort was the one that the donors belonged to. V was shortened by 4 bases and J by 4 bases, with 7 bases between the two germline ends. CDR3 length: 12 amino acids. Germline V CDR1 and CDR2: MNHEY, SVGAGI. Study results and caveats: Associated with cytomegalovirus, according to the listing, were around 160 TCR beta chains. Reportedly, diagnosis of cytomegalovirus status by the classifier showed high specificity and sensitivity. Rarity held for most TCR sequences, but there were some public TCRs that occurred in many donors.

Libraries were prepared by immunoSEQ multiplex PCR; TCRdb keeps only in-frame clonotypes and omits some of them. Seen here are over 85,000 clones, roughly 88% observed once, and the top ten hold 1.4%. The rearrangement uses TRBV6-5 and TRBJ1-2, with D unresolved. This TCR was recovered from a woman younger than 45 in good health and CMV-seropositive. The material sequenced was PBMCs. The CDR3 DNA sequence: TGTGCCAGCAGTTCTTCTAGCTATGGCTACACCTTC. Amino acid sequence: CASSSSSYGYTF.